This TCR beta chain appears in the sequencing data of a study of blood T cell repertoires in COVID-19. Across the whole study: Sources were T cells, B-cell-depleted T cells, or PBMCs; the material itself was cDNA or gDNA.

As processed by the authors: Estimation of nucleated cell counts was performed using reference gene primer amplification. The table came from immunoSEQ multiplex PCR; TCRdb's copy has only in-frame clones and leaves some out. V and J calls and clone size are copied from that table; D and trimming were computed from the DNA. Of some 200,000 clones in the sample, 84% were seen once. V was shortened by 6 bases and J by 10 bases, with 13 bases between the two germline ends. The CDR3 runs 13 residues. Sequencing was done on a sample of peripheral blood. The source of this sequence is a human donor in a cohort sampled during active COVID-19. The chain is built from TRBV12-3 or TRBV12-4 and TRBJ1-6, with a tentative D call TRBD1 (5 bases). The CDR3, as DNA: TGTGCCAGCAGGCAGAACGGGGGGTCACCCCTCCACTTT. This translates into CASRQNGGSPLHF.